A single sample is the source of the 18 T cell receptor beta chains below, sequenced in a study of long-term antiretroviral therapy in people with HIV. At survey level, the immunoSEQ assay was run in its v3.0 version. Profiling relied on immunoSEQ multiplex PCR, and the TCRdb table lists in-frame clones only, not all of them. The sample gives about 15,000 clones, 78% of which show up once; roughly 14% is in the top ten. The sample here was unsorted PBMCs, taken more than 3.1 years after starting antiretroviral therapy. The receptors originated from a woman between 35 and 50 years old with HIV.

Only a few counts were recorded for this clone. The rearrangement links TRBV7-9 to TRBJ1-1; a weak D match, TRBD1 (5 bases). The V gene's germline CDR1 is SEHNR and CDR2 FQNEAQ (reference sequence). CDR3 length equals 14 residues. V was pared by 0 bases and J by 11 bases, with 16 bases between. The CDR3 sequence is CASSLAGVRSEAFF. CDR3 DNA: TGTGCCAGCAGCTTAGCAGGGGTTCGTTCGGAGGCTTTCTTT.

The CDR3 is CAWSLQGAGETQYF. In DNA, the CDR3 is TGTGCCTGGAGTCTACAGGGGGCGGGAGAGACCCAGTACTTC. The chain uses TRBV30 and TRBJ2-5, with 9 bases identical to TRBD1. This CDR3 has 14 residues. Germline loops: CDR1 GTSNPN, CDR2 SVGIG (reference sequence). V lost 2 bases to trimming and J lost 4 bases; unmatched junction nucleotides: 5.

The chain uses TRBV11-2 and TRBJ2-2; unclear D gene. Trimming removed 0 bases at V and 5 bases at J, with 4 bases between. This CDR3 has 13 residues. CDR1 and CDR2 (germline): SGHAT, FQNNGV. The CDR3 region has the DNA TGTGCCAGCAGCTTAGAGTCAACCGGGGAGCTGTTTTTT. Translating gives CASSLESTGELFF.

This clone showed up just once. The CDR3: CASSFDKSTSYEQYF. For the CDR3, the DNA is TGTGCCAGCAGTTTCGACAAATCTACCTCCTACGAGCAGTACTTC. The chain has TRBV27 and TRBJ2-7; D not certain. Germline lookup yields CDR1 MNHEY and CDR2 SMNVEV (reference sequence). CDR3 length equals 15 residues. Trimming removed 3 bases at V and 0 bases at J, with 12 bases between.

The rearrangement links TRBV9 to TRBJ1-2; perhaps TRBD1 as D (5 bases). The V end was cut by 0 bases, the J end by 5 bases, with 14 bases between. This CDR3 comprises 15 residues. CDR1 and CDR2 from the germline V gene are SGDLS and YYNGEE. CDR3 sequence (DNA): TGTGCCAGCAGCGTAGCATCAGGGCGGGATTATGGCTACACCTTC. It encodes CASSVASGRDYGYTF.

The chain carries TRBV5-4 and TRBJ2-7, with D possibly TRBD1 on 5 matching bases. CDR1 and CDR2 from the germline V gene are SGHNT and YYREEE (reference sequence). CDR3 size: 14 residues. The germline V and J ends were trimmed by 4 bases and 1 base, with 12 bases remaining between them. The CDR3: CASSDLDSSYEQYF. The CDR3 nucleotides are TGTGCCAGCAGCGACCTCGACAGTTCCTACGAGCAGTACTTC.

This clone has more than one count but fewer than ten. CDR3 amino acids: CASRMGQGLNSNQPQHF. The CDR3 nucleotides read TGCGCCAGCAGAATGGGACAGGGGCTGAATAGCAATCAGCCCCAGCATTTT. The chain joins TRBV10-1 to TRBJ1-5; 10 nucleotides match TRBD1. The CDR3 extends over 17 amino acids. Germline V CDR1 and CDR2: WNHNN, SYGVQD (reference sequence). V shed 6 bases, J shed 0 bases, and the junction held 8 bases outside the gene matches.

This clone was picked up a small number of times. This specimen includes other DNA sequences encoding the same CDR3. The chain recombines TRBV10-3 with TRBJ1-3; TRBD1 matches 9 bases. With 0 bases clipped from V and 3 bases from J, the junction kept 6 bases outside the gene matches. Germline V gene sequence: CDR1 ENHRY, CDR2 SYGVKD. The CDR3 has 17 residues. This CDR3 is CAISESTGGSSGNTIYF. The CDR3 DNA is TGTGCCATCAGTGAGTCTACAGGGGGCTCCAGTGGAAACACCATATATTTT.

This clone has more than one count but fewer than ten. V is TRBV2 and J is TRBJ1-2; D is undetermined. The germline gives CDR1 SNHLY, CDR2 FYNNEI. Trimming stripped 3 bases from V and 0 bases from J, with 5 bases between. This CDR3 is built from 13 residues. The CDR3 coding sequence is TGTGCCAGCAGTGACGCCTCTAACTATGGCTACACCTTC. Residues: CASSDASNYGYTF.

This clone was detected only a few times. The V gene is TRBV2, the J gene TRBJ2-5; no firm D call. Germline V gene lookup returns CDR1 SNHLY and CDR2 FYNNEI. V gave up 2 bases and J gave up 3 bases, with 4 bases separating them. There are 12 residues in the CDR3. CDR3 loop: CASSEWEETQYF. The CDR3 DNA follows: TGTGCCAGCAGTGAATGGGAAGAGACCCAGTACTTC.

This rearrangement joins TRBV6-1 to TRBJ2-7, with TRBD2 matching over 7 bases. The CDR3 runs 17 residues. J gave up 0 bases and V 3 bases, and 11 bases lay outside the gene matches. From germline, CDR1 is MNHNS and CDR2 SASEGT. CDR3 loop: CASSDLISRGSSYEQYF. For the CDR3, the DNA is TGTGCCAGCAGTGATCTAATCTCGCGGGGGAGCTCCTACGAGCAGTACTTC.

The chain has TRBV5-6 and TRBJ1-2, with 8 bases aligning to TRBD1. CDR1 and CDR2 (germline): SGHDT, YYEEEE. CDR3 length equals 13 residues. The V and J ends lost 4 bases and 10 bases, in that order; junction bases with no gene match: 9. The CDR3 DNA follows: TGTGCCAGCAGCCTGGGACAGGTCTCGGTCTACACCTTC. Protein product: CASSLGQVSVYTF.

The chain employs TRBV9 and TRBJ1-2; D might be TRBD1 (5 bases). Germline CDR1 and CDR2: SGDLS and YYNGEE. The CDR3 sequence is 14 residues long. V was shortened by 4 bases and J by 7 bases, with 17 bases between the two germline ends. Here the CDR3 reads CASSPPGGSGGYTF. The CDR3 DNA reads as TGTGCCAGCAGCCCCCCCGGGGGGTCGGGTGGCTACACCTTC.

The chain employs TRBV7-9 and TRBJ1-5; 7 nucleotides line up with TRBD1. Trimming at V came to 4 bases and at J to 2 bases, leaving 2 bases not matched to a gene. CDR1 is SEHNR, CDR2 FQNEAQ, per germline (reference sequence). This CDR3 has 14 residues. CDR3 in amino acids: CASSSGTGNQPQHF. The CDR3 coding sequence is TGTGCCAGCAGCTCCGGGACAGGCAATCAGCCCCAGCATTTT.

The sample holds a few counts of this clone. The rearrangement joins TRBV11-2 to TRBJ1-1; 7 bases align to TRBD1. V was clipped by 4 bases and J by 6 bases; unmatched bases: 8. Germline CDR1 is SGHAT and CDR2 is FQNNGV. This CDR3 has 14 residues. The CDR3 loop is CASSSTTGRAEAFF. The CDR3 DNA follows: TGTGCCAGCAGCTCGACGACAGGGCGGGCTGAAGCTTTCTTT.

CDR3 sequence reads: CASSLGTYSAGDTQYF. Here the CDR3 DNA reads TGTGCCAGCAGCTTAGGGACGTACTCCGCGGGAGATACGCAGTATTTT. The chain links TRBV7-2 to TRBJ2-3; D is possibly TRBD2 (5 bases). CDR1 is SGHTA, CDR2 FQGNSA, per germline. This CDR3 is built from 16 residues. Trimming removed 1 base at V and 5 bases at J, with 16 bases between.

The chain is built from TRBV18 and TRBJ2-2; 9 bases align to TRBD2. CDR3 length: 19 amino acids. V lost 3 bases and J lost 0; bases outside the gene matches: 11. Per germline, CDR1 KGHSH and CDR2 LQKENI. CDR3 bases: TGTGCCAGCTCACCGTCCCTCCGTAGCGGGGGATCGAACACCGGGGAGCTGTTTTTT. It codes for CASSPSLRSGGSNTGELFF. The entire variable domain, with the rest obtained from reference TRBV18 and TRBJ2-2, is as follows: NAGVMQNPRHLVRRRGQEARLRCSPMKGHSHVYWYRQLPEEGLKFMVYLQKENIIDESGMPKERFSAEFPKEGPSILRIQQVVRGDSAAYFCASSPSLRSGGSNTGELFFGEGSRLTVL.

This chain uses TRBV18 with TRBJ1-2; no clear D gene. CDR1 is KGHSH, CDR2 LQKENI, per germline. CDR3 length: 16 residues. V lost 6 bases, J lost 1 base, and 18 bases lay in between. CDR3: CASSISGTDLNYGYTF. CDR3 sequence (DNA): TGTGCCAGCTCCATCTCTGGAACCGATCTTAACTATGGCTACACCTTC.